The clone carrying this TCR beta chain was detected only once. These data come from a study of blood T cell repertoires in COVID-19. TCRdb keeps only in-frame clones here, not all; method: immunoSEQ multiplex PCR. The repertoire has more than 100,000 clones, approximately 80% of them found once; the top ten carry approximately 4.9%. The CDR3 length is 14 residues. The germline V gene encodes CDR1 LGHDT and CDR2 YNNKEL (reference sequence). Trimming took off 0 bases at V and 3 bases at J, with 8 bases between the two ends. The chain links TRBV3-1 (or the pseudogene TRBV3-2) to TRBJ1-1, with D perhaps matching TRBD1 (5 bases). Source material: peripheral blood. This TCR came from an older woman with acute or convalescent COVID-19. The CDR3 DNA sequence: TGTGCCAGCAGCCAAGAAGTCAGGGACACTGAAGCTTTCTTT. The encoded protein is CASSQEVRDTEAFF.